This TCR beta chain was documented in a study of T cells after yellow fever vaccination. Overall study: Low-cell-number fractions were prepared with SMART-Seq v4 Ultra Low Input.

The length of the CDR3 is 15 residues. The V and J ends lost 0 bases and 4 bases respectively, with 12 bases between them. Germline V gives CDR1 SGHNT, CDR2 YYREEE (reference sequence). A single record per CDR3 protein comes from TCRdb applying MiXCR to the 5' RACE reads. The table lists about 300,000 distinct CDR3 sequences, around 7% of them singletons, with roughly 19% in the top ten. The source of this sequence is a man between 18 and 35 years old who received the YFV17D yellow fever vaccine. The sequencing here drew on PBMCs, taken about 49 days after the first yellow fever vaccination. The rearrangement links TRBV5-4 to TRBJ2-3; D is ambiguous. CDR3 sequence (DNA): TGTGCCAGCAGCTTGGTGGGCAGCGAGGCAGATACGCAGTATTTT. It yields the protein CASSLVGSEADTQYF.